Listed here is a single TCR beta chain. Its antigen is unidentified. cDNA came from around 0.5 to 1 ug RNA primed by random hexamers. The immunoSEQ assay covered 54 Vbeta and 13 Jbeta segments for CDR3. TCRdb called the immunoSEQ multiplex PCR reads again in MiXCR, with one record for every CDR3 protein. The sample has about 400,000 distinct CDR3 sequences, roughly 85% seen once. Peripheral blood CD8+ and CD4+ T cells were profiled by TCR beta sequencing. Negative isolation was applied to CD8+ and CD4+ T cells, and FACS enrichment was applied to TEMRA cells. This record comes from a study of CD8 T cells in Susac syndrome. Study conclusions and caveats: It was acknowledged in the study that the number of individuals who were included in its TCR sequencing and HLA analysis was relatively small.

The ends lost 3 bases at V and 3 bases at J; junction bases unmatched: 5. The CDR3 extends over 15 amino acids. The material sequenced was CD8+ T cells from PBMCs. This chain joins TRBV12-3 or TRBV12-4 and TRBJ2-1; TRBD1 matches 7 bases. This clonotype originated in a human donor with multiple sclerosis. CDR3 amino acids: CASSLPGQFYNEQFF. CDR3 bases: TGTGCCAGCAGTTTGCCGGGACAGTTCTACAATGAGCAGTTCTTC.